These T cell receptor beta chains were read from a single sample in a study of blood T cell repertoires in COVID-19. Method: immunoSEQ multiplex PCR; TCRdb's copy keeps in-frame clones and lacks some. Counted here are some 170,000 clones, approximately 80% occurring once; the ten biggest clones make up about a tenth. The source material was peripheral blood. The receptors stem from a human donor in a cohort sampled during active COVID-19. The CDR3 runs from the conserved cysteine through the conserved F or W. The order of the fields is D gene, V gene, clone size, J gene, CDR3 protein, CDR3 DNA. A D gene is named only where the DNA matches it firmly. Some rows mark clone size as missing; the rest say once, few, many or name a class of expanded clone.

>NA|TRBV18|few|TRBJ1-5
CASSWGGRGNQPQHF
TGTGCCAGCTCATGGGGGGGAAGAGGCAATCAGCCCCAGCATTTT
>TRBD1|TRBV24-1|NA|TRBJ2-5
CATSDRLTGAETQYF
TGTGCCACCAGTGATCGACTTACAGGGGCAGAGACCCAGTACTTC
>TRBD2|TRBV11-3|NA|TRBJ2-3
CASSRGTSGGWADTQYF
TGTGCCAGCAGCCGTGGGACTAGCGGGGGATGGGCAGATACGCAGTATTTT
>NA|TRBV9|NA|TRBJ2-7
CASSPRGGLRARDREQYF
TGTGCCAGCAGCCCGCGGGGTGGTCTACGAGCAAGGGACAGAGAGCAGTACTTC
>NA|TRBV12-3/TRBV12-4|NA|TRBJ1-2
CASSPRNNYGYTF
TGTGCCAGCAGCCCGCGGAATAACTATGGCTACACCTTC
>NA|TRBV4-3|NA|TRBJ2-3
CASSQGEEGTDTQYF
TGCGCCAGCAGCCAGGGGGAGGAAGGGACAGATACGCAGTATTTT
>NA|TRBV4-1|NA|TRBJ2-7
CASSQESSGIYEQYF
TGCGCCAGCAGCCAAGAAAGTAGCGGAATCTACGAGCAGTACTTC
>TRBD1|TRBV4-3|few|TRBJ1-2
CASSHTGTGFYYGYTF
TGCGCCAGCAGCCATACCGGGACAGGCTTTTACTATGGCTACACCTTC
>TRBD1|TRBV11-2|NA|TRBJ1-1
CASSLERQGEAFF
TGTGCCAGCAGCTTAGAGAGACAGGGTGAAGCTTTCTTT
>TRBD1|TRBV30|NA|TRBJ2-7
CASWTGSDEQYF
TGTGCCTCTTGGACAGGGTCGGACGAGCAGTACTTC
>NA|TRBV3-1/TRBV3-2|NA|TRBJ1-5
CASSQRVGGNNNQPQHF
TGTGCCAGCAGCCAACGAGTGGGAGGGAATAATAATCAGCCCCAGCATTTT
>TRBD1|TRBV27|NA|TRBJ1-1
CASSSTGGFSLGTEAFF
TGTGCCAGCAGCAGCACAGGGGGCTTCTCATTAGGGACTGAAGCTTTCTTT
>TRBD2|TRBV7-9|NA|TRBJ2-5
CASSPSGSSTQYF
TGTGCCAGCAGCCCAAGCGGGAGTTCAACCCAGTACTTC
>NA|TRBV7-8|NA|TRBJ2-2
CASSNTQRGSGELFF
TGTGCCAGCAGTAATACCCAGAGAGGCTCCGGGGAGCTGTTTTTT
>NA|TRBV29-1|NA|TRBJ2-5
CSGDFLGAQYF
TGCAGCGGGGATTTTTTAGGGGCCCAGTACTTC
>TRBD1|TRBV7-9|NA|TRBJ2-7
CASRTGSEVEQYF
TGTGCCAGCAGGACAGGGTCGGAGGTCGAGCAGTACTTC
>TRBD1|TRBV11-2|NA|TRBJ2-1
CASSYTRDRGVSYNEQFF
TGTGCCAGCAGCTACACTCGGGACAGGGGCGTCTCCTACAATGAGCAGTTCTTC
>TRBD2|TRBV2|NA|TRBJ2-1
CASGSGTSPNEQFF
TGTGCCAGCGGATCCGGGACTAGTCCTAATGAGCAGTTCTTC
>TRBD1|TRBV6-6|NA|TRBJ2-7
CASSLGRGQVSEQYF
TGTGCCAGCAGCCTCGGACGGGGACAGGTATCCGAGCAGTACTTC
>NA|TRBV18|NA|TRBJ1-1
CASSPVSGRGHTEAFF
TGTGCCAGCTCACCCGTCTCGGGCAGGGGTCATACTGAAGCTTTCTTT
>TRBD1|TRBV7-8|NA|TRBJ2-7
CASSLGAWQGASEQYF
TGTGCCAGCAGCTTGGGCGCATGGCAGGGGGCCAGCGAGCAGTACTTC
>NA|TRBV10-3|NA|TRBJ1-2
CAISAQVNQNGYTF
TGTGCCATCAGTGCGCAGGTAAACCAGAATGGCTACACCTTC
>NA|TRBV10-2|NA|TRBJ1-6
CASSPIASSYNSPLHF
TGCGCCAGCAGTCCCATCGCGAGCTCCTATAATTCACCCCTCCACTTT
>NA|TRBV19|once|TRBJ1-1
CATNDPGLYTEAFF
TGTGCCACCAACGACCCTGGACTTTACACTGAAGCTTTCTTT
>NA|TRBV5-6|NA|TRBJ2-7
CASSSFAVYSYEQYF
TGTGCCAGCTCCTCCTTCGCCGTCTACTCCTACGAGCAGTACTTC
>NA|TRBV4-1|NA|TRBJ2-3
CASSQVTSTDTQYF
TGCGCCAGCAGCCAAGTCACTAGCACAGATACGCAGTATTTT
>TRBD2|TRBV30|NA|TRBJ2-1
CAWTGTSGSGSYNEQFF
TGTGCCTGGACCGGGACTAGCGGGAGTGGGTCCTACAATGAGCAGTTCTTC
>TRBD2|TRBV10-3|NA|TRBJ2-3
CAIRAGGSTDTQYF
TGTGCCATCAGGGCGGGAGGGAGCACAGATACGCAGTATTTT
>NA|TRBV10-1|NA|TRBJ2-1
CASSDGDEQFF
TGCGCCAGCAGTGACGGAGATGAGCAGTTCTTC
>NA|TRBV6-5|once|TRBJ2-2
CASFRWPGELFF
TGTGCCAGCTTCCGTTGGCCCGGGGAGCTGTTTTTT
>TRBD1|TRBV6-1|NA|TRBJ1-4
CASSEYRGGHEKLFF
TGTGCCAGCAGTGAATACAGGGGGGGGCATGAAAAACTGTTTTTT
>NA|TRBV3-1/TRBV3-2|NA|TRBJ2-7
CASSLLSSYEQYF
TGTGCCAGCAGTTTGTTGAGCTCCTACGAGCAGTACTTC
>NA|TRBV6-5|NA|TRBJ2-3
CASTSDRFTDTQYF
TGTGCCAGCACTTCAGACAGGTTCACAGATACGCAGTATTTT
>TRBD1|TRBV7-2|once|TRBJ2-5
CASSPGQRLQETQYF
TGTGCCAGCAGCCCGGGACAGAGACTACAAGAGACCCAGTACTTC
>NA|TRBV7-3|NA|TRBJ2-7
CASSLNAGFEQYF
TGTGCCAGCAGCTTAAATGCGGGGTTCGAGCAGTACTTC
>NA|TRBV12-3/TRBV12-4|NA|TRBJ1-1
CASRQGRNTEAFF
TGTGCCAGCCGTCAGGGAAGGAACACTGAAGCTTTCTTT
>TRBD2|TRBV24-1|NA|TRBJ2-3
CATSDPGTSGTDTQYF
TGTGCCACCAGTGACCCGGGGACTAGCGGAACAGATACGCAGTATTTT
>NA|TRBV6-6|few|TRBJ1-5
CASRSGGLNQPQHF
TGTGCCAGCAGGTCGGGGGGACTCAATCAGCCCCAGCATTTT
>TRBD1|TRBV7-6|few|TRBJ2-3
CASSFDRGSSTDTQYF
TGTGCCAGCAGCTTTGACAGGGGGAGTAGCACAGATACGCAGTATTTT
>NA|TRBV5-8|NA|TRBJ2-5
CASSLRRGETQYF
TGTGCCAGCAGCTTGCGGCGGGGAGAGACCCAGTACTTC
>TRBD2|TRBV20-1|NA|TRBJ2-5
CSASLAGGTQETQYF
TGCAGTGCTAGTCTAGCGGGGGGGACCCAAGAGACCCAGTACTTC